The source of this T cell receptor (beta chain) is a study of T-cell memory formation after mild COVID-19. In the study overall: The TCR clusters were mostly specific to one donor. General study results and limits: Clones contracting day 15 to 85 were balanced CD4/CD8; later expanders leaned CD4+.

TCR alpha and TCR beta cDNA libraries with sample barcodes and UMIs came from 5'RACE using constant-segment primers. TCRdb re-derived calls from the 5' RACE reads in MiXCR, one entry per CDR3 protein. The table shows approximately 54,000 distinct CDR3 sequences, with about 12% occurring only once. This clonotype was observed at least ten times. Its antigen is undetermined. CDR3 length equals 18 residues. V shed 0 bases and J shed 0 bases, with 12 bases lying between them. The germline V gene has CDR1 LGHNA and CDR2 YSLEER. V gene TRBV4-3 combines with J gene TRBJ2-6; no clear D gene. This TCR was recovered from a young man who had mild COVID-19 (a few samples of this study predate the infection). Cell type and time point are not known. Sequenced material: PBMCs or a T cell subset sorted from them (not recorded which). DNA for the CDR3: TGCGCCAGCAGCCAAGATCGTGCATTCGGCTCTGGGGCCAACGTCCTGACTTTC. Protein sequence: CASSQDRAFGSGANVLTF.